A selection of T cell receptor beta chains follows, all from one sample in a study of blood T cell repertoires in COVID-19. Sequenced by immunoSEQ multiplex PCR; TCRdb stores in-frame clones only, minus some. The sample lists about 37,000 clones, around 86% occurring once. The sample taken for sequencing was peripheral blood. These receptors were collected from a man in his 70s with acute or convalescent COVID-19. The CDR3 runs from the conserved cysteine through the conserved F or W. Fields, in order: CDR3 protein, V gene, J gene.

CDR3aa: CSASLLAGHQETQYF
v_gene: TRBV20-1
j_gene: TRBJ2-5

CDR3aa: CSVDRGPDTQYF
v_gene: TRBV29-1
j_gene: TRBJ2-3

CDR3aa: CASSDRPGTGYQETQYF
v_gene: TRBV6-2/TRBV6-3
j_gene: TRBJ2-5

CDR3aa: CASSQTRDNSGANVLTF
v_gene: TRBV3-1/TRBV3-2
j_gene: TRBJ2-6

CDR3aa: CASSLPRGLNQETQYF
v_gene: TRBV5-1
j_gene: TRBJ2-5

CDR3aa: CASSPLVFPYEQYF
v_gene: TRBV18
j_gene: TRBJ2-7

CDR3aa: CASSHLAGGLTDTQYF
v_gene: TRBV5-6
j_gene: TRBJ2-3

CDR3aa: CASSDPGQGDEQYF
v_gene: TRBV25-1
j_gene: TRBJ2-7

CDR3aa: CASSQGGVPWEQYF
v_gene: TRBV14
j_gene: TRBJ2-7

CDR3aa: CASSDGLAGPSYNEQFF
v_gene: TRBV4-2
j_gene: TRBJ2-1

CDR3aa: CASTLDSSSYNEQFF
v_gene: TRBV19
j_gene: TRBJ2-1

CDR3aa: CASSQGRSNSPLHF
v_gene: TRBV3-1/TRBV3-2
j_gene: TRBJ1-6

CDR3aa: CAWSGTGGNSPLHF
v_gene: TRBV30
j_gene: TRBJ1-6

CDR3aa: CASSQSGPLTGEAYEQYF
v_gene: TRBV23-1
j_gene: TRBJ2-7